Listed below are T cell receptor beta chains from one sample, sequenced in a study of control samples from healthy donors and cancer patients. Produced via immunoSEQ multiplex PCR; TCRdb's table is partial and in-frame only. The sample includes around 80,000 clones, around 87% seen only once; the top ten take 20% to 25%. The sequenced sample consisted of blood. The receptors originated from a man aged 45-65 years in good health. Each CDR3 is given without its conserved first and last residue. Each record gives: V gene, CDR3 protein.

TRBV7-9	ASSEKIYGYT
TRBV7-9	ASSSTISGGYEQY
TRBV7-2	ASTLGGSWDTQY
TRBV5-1	ASSLDLAKNIQY
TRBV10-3	AISELYGYT
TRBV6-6	ASSPQVVEQF
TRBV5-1	ASSIRESSGNTIY
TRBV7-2	ASSLRDRGTGELF
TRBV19	ASSLYSSNQPQH
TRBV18	ASSPPRGTARELF
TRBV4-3	ASSQEGGAGANVLT
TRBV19	ASSIQQGRSMNTEAF
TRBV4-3	ASSQDGPGGYTGELF
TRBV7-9	ASSLRQGLGYT
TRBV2	ASSEALNRQETQY
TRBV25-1	ASSPGVEGNQPQH
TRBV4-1	ASSQPIGPRSRNTIY
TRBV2	ASSEGQAANQPQH
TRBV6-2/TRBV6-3	ASSYSVKRGNSPLH
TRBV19	ASLTGVNAEAF
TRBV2	ASKRDRDPGELF
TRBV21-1	ASSTIGQASPYEQY
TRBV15	ATSRDRAGGRDTQY
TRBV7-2	ASSLSRTVMNTEAF
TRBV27	ASSSDRDAYNEQF
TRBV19	ASSSPPLSGRAWDTGELF
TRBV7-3	ASSLNSPSNTGELF
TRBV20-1	SARVAVEAF
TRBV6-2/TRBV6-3	ASSYGRRRSSYEQY
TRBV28	ASPKTRGQTNTEAF
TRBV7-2	ASSTRTGNTEAF
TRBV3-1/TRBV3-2	ASSQGWTGLGGNTIY